A single T cell receptor beta chain is shown here with its context. Within the sample, other DNA sequences also encode this same CDR3. The data are from a study of shared clonotypes between healthy human individuals. Looking at the study overall: Used for every donor were three CD4 naive, three CD4 memory, two CD8 naive and one CD8 memory plate.

Only CD45RO-negative cells positively selected for CCR7 counted as naive CD8 cells, so terminally differentiated effector memory CD45RA+ cells were excluded. In replicate PCRs of sorted subsets, approximately 200 ng DNA, approximately 28,000 T cell genomes, was used. Per the authors' pipeline: ImmunoSEQ junction-only sequences lacked quality scores, so their filtering differed. Sequenced by immunoSEQ multiplex PCR; TCRdb stores in-frame clones only, minus some. V and J calls and clone size follow that table, whereas D and trimming were derived from the DNA. The sample records about 610,000 clones, about 96% being singletons. The CDR3 sequence is 13 residues long. Germline values: CDR1 MNHEY, CDR2 SVGAGI. V gave up 2 bases and J gave up 3 bases, with 5 bases separating them.

The sample was naive CD8+ T cells sorted from blood. The V gene is TRBV6-5, the J gene TRBJ1-5; D is unresolved. This TCR came from a woman under 40 in good health. The CDR3 DNA sequence: TGTGCCAGCAGTTACAGCGTCAATCAGCCCCAGCATTTT. Its translation: CASSYSVNQPQHF.